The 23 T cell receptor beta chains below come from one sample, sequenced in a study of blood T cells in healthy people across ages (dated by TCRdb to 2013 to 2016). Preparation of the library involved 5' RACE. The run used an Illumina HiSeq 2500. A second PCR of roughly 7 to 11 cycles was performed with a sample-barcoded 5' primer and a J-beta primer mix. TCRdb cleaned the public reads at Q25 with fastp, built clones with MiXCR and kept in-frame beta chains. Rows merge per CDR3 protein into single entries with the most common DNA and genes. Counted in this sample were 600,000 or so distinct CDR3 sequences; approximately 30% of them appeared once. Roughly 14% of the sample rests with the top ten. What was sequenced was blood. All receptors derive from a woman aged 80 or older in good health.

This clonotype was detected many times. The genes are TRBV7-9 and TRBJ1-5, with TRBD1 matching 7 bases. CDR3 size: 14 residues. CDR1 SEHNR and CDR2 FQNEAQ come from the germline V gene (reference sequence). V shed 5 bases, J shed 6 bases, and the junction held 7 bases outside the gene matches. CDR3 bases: TGTGCCAGCAGCCAGGGGGGGCCCCTTCAGCCCCAGCATTTT. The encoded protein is CASSQGGPLQPQHF.

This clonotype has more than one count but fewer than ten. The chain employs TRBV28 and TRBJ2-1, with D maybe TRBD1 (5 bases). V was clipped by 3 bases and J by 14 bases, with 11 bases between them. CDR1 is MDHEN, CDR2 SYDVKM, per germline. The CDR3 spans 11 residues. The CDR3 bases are TGTGCCAGCAGTTTCGTACAGGAGAAGTTCTTC. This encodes CASSFVQEKFF.

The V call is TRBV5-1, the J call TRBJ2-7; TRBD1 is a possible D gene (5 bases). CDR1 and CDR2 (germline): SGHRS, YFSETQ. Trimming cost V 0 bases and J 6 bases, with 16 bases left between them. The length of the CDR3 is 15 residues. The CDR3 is CASSLDRTHCPEQYF. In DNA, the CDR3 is TGCGCCAGCAGCTTGGACCGGACACACTGCCCCGAGCAGTACTTC.

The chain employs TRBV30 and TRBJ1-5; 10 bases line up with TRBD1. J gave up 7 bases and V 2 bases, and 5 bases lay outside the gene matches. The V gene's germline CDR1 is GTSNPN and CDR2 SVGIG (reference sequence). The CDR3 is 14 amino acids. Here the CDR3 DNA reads TGTGCCTGGAGTCGGGACAGGGGCTTCCAGCCCCAGCATTTT. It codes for CAWSRDRGFQPQHF.

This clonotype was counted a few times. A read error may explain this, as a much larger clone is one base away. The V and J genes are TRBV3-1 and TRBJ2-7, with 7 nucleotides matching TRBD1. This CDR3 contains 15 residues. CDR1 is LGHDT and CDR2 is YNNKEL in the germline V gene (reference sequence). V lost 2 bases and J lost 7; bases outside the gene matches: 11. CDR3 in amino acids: CASSQSGQINNEQYF. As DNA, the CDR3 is TGTGCCAGCAGCCAATCGGGACAGATTAACAATGAGCAGTACTTC.

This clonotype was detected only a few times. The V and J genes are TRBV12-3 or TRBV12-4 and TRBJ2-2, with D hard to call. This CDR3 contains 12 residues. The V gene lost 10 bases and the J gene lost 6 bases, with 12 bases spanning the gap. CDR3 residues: CATGWNPGELFF. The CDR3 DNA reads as TGTGCCACCGGGTGGAATCCCGGGGAGCTGTTTTTT.

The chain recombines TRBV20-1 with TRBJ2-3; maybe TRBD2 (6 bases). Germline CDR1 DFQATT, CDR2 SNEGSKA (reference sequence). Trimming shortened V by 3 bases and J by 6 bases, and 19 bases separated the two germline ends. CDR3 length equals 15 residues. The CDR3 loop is CSASFHGLGRDTQYF. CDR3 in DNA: TGCAGTGCTAGCTTTCATGGGCTAGGGAGGGATACGCAGTATTTT.

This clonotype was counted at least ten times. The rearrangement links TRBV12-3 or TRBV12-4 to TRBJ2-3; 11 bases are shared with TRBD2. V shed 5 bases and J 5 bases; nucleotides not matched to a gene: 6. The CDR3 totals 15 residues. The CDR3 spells CASSISGGAGDTQYF. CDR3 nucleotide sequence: TGTGCCAGCAGTATTAGCGGGGGGGCTGGAGATACGCAGTATTTT.

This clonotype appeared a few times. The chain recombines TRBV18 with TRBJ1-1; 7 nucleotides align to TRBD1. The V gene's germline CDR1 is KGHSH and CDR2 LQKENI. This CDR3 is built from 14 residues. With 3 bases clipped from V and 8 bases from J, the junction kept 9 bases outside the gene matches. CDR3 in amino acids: CASSPGRAGGEAFF. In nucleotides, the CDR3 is TGTGCCAGCTCACCCGGCAGGGCAGGGGGAGAAGCTTTCTTT.

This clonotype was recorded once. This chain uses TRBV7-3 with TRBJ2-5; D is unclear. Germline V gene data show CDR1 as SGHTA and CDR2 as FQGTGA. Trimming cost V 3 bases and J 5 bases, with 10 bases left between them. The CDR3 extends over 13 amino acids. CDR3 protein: CASSFDMGETQYF. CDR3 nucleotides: TGTGCCAGCAGCTTCGATATGGGGGAGACCCAGTACTTC. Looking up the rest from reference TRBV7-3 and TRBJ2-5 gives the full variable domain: GAGVSQTPSNKVTEKGKYVELRCDPISGHTALYWYRQSLGQGPEFLIYFQGTGAADDSGLPNDRFFAVRPEGSVSTLKIQRTERGDSAVYLCASSFDMGETQYFGPGTRLLVL.

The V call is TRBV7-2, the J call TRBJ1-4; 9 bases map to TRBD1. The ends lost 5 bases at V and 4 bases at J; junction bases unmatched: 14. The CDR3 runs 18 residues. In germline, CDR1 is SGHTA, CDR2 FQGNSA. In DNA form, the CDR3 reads TGTGCCAGCAGCCCCCAGGACAGGGGTCTCAACGTTAATGAAAAACTGTTTTTT. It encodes CASSPQDRGLNVNEKLFF. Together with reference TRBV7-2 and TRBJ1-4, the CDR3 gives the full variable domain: GAGVSQSPSNKVTEKGKDVELRCDPISGHTALYWYRQSLGQGLEFLIYFQGNSAPDKSGLPSDRFSAERTGGSVSTLTIQRTQQEDSAVYLCASSPQDRGLNVNEKLFFGSGTQLSVL.

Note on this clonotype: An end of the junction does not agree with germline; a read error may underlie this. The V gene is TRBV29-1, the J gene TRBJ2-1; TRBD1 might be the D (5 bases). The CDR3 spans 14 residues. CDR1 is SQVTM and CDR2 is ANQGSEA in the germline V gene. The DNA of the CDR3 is TGCAGCGGAGAAAGGCAGGGTAGGGGCAATGAACAGTTCTTC. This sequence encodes CSGERQGRGNEQFF.

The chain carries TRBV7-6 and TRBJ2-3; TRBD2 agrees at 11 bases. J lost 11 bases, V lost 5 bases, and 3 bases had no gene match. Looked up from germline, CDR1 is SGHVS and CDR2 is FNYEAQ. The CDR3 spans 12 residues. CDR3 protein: CASSRSGGVQYF. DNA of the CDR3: TGTGCCAGCAGCCGTAGCGGGGGGGTGCAGTATTTT.

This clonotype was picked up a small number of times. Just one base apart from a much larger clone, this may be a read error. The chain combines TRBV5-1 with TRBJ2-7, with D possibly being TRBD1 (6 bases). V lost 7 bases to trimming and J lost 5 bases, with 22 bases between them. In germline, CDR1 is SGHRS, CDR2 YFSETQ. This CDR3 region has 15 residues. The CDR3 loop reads CASATGTRVGDEQYF. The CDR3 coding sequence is TGCGCCAGCGCGACCGGGACACGAGTCGGAGACGAGCAGTACTTC.

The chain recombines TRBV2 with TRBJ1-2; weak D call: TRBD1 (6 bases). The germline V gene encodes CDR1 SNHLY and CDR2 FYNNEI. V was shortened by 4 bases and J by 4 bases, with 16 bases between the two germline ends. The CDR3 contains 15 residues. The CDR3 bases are TGTGCCAGCAGTGCTACACAGGGCATTGGCTATGGCTACACCTTC. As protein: CASSATQGIGYGYTF.

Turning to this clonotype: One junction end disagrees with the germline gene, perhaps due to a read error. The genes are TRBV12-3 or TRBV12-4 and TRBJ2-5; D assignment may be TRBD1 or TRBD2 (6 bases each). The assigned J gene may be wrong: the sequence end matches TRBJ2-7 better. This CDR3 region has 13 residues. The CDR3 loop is CTSSKDSGYEQYF. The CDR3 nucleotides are TGTACCAGCAGCAAGGACAGCGGGTACGAGCAGTACTTC.

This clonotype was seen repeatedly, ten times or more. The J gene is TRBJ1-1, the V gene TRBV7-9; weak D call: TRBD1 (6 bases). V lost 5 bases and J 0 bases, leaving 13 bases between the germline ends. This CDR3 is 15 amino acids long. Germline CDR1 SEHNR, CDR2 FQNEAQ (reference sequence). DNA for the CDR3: TGTGCCAGCAGCACCGGACAGAACCTGAACACTGAAGCTTTCTTT. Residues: CASSTGQNLNTEAFF.

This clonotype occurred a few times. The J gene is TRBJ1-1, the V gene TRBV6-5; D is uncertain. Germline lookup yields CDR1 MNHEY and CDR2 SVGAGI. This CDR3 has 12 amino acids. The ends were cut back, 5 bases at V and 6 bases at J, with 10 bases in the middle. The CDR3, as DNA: TGTGCCAGCAGTCCTCTGTCAGCTGAAGCTTTCTTT. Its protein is CASSPLSAEAFF.

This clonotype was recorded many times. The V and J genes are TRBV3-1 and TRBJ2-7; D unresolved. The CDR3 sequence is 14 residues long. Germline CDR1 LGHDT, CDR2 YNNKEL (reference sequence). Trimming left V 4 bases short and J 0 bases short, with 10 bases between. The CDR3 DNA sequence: TGTGCCAGCAGCCGGGCGCTAGACTCCTACGAGCAGTACTTC. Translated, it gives CASSRALDSYEQYF.

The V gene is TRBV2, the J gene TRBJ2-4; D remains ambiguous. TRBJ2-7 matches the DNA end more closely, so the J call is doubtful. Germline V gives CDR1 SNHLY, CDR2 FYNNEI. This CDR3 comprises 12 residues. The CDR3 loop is CASSARWREQYF. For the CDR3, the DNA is TGTGCCAGCAGCGCAAGATGGCGCGAGCAGTACTTC.

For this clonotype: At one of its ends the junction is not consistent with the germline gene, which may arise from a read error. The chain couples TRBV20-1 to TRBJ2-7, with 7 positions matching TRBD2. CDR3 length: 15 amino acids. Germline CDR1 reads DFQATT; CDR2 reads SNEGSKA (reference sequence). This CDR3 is CGAGPAGINSYEQYF. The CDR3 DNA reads TGCGGTGCCGGGCCAGCGGGGATCAACTCCTACGAGCAGTACTTC.

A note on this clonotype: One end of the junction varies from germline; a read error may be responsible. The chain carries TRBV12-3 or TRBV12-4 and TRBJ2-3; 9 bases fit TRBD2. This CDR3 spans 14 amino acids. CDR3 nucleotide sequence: TGTGCCAGCAGTTTTAGCGGGAGCACAGATACGGAGTATTTT. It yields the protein CASSFSGSTDTEYF.

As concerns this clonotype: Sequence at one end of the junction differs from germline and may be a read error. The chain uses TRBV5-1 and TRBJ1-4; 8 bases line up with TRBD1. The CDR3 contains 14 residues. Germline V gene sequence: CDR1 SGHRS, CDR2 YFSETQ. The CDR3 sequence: CAGSLVQGDEKLFF. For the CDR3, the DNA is TGCGCCGGCAGCTTGGTACAGGGGGATGAAAAACTGTTTTTT.